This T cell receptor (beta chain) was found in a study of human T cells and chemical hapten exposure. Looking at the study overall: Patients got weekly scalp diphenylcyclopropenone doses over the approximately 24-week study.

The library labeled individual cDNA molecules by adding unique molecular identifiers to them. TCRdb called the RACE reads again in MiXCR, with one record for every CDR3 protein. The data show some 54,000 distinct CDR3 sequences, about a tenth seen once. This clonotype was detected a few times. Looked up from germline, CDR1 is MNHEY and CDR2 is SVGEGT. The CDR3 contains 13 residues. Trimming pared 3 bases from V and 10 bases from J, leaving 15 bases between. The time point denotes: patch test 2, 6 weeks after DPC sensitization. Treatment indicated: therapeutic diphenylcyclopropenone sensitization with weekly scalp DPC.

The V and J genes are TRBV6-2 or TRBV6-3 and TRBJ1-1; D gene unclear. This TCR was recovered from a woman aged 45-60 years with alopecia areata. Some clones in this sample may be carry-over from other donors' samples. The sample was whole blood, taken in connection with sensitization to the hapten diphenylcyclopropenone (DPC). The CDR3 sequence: CASSYTGPYPAFF. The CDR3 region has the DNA TGTGCCAGCAGTTATACCGGGCCATACCCAGCTTTCTTT.